This TCR beta chain emerged from a study of CD8+CD57+ T cells in acquired aplastic anemia. This clonotype was counted at least ten times. The V gene's germline CDR1 is MGHDK and CDR2 SYGVNS. Trimming removed 4 bases at V and 4 bases at J, with 10 bases between. The CDR3 consists of 14 residues. By flow cytometry, patients selected for sequencing had shown an expansion of CD8+CD57+ cells. Investigators profiled TCR beta VDJ and CDR3 from genomic DNA template. Using its own MiXCR run on the reads, TCRdb lists one record per CDR3 protein. Of 150,000 to 200,000 distinct CDR3 sequences listed, around half were seen once; the top ten hold 1.8%.

V gene TRBV25-1 combines with J gene TRBJ2-2, with D perhaps TRBD1 or TRBD2 (5 bases each). This receptor was taken from a human donor with aplastic anemia. The source material was sorted CD4+, CD8+, or CD8+CD57+ T cells (not recorded which) from PBMCs. The CDR3, as DNA: TGTGCCAGCAGTGCCGGGGCGGGCACCGGGGAGCTGTTTTTT. Protein sequence: CASSAGAGTGELFF.